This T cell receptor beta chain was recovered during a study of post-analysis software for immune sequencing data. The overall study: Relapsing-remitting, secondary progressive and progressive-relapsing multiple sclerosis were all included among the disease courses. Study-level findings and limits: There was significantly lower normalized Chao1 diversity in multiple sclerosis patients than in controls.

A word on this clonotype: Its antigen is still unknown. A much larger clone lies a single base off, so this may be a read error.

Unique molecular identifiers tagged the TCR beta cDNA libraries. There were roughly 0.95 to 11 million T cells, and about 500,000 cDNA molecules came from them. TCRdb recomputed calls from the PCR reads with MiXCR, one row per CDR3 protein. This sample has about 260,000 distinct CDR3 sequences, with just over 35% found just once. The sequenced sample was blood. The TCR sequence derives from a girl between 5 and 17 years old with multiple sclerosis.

This chain's CDR3 is CASTEGQSSDTQYF. CDR3 DNA sequence: TGTGCCAGCACCGAGGGACAGAGTTCAGATACGCAGTATTTT. The V and J genes are TRBV12-3 or TRBV12-4 and TRBJ2-3, with TRBD1 matching 7 bases. The length of the CDR3 is 14 residues. The V and J ends lost 7 bases and 4 bases, in that order; junction bases with no gene match: 8.